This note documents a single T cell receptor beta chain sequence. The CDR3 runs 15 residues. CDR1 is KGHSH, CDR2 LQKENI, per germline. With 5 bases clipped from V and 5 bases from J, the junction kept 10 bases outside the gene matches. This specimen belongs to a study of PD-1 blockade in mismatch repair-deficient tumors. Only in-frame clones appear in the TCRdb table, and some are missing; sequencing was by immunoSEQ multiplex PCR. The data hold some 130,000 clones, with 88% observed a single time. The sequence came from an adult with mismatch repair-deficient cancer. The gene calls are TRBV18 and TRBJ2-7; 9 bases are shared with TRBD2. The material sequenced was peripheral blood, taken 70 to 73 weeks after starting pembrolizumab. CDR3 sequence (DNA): TGTGCCAGCTCAGAAGGGACTAGCAATAGCCACGAGCAGTACTTC. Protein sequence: CASSEGTSNSHEQYF.